This is a list of T cell receptor beta chains from one sample in a study of OX40 agonist ivuxolimab in advanced cancers. Sequencing used immunoSEQ multiplex PCR; TCRdb keeps in-frame clones, though not all of them. The sample consists of about 73,000 clones, 80% to 90% of them appearing once. The input for sequencing was CD4+ or CD8+ T cells sorted from blood, taken in a trial of the OX40 agonist ivuxolimab. The receptor set was obtained from an adult with an advanced solid tumor such as melanoma, head and neck, liver or kidney cancer. The CDR3 runs from the conserved cysteine through the conserved F or W.

TRBJ2-2	20	TRBV9	CASSVAGLAGGNLMTGELFF
TRBJ1-1	15	TRBV5-4	CASSSLGTGHTEAFF
TRBJ2-7	11	TRBV27	CASSFGYEQYF
TRBJ1-5	15	TRBV9	CASSGGQGANQPQHF
TRBJ2-1	17	TRBV11-2	CASSLGLGASSYNEQFF
TRBJ2-7	14	TRBV10-3	CAISESAGSLEQYF
TRBJ2-1	15	TRBV11-2	CASSSSGSPYNEQFF
TRBJ2-5	14	TRBV7-9	CASSLAAREETQYF
TRBJ2-3	16	TRBV6-6	CASSQGLAGGTDTQYF
TRBJ2-7	11	TRBV25-1	CASGYGYEQYF
TRBJ2-7	14	TRBV6-5	CASSYGTGGDEQYF
TRBJ2-7	12	TRBV6-1	CASVTSSYEQYF
TRBJ1-2	13	TRBV4-1	CASSQVLSYGYTF
TRBJ1-5	17	TRBV19	CASSMSFVVKSNQPQHF
TRBJ2-7	15	TRBV2	CASIYSGAVSYEQYF
TRBJ2-3	17	TRBV5-1	CASSLGTGGTSTDTQYF
TRBJ2-1	14	TRBV5-6	CASSSGLAVNEQFF
TRBJ2-1	10	TRBV9	CASSGNEQFF
TRBJ1-1	15	TRBV5-8	CASSPDILLNTEAFF
TRBJ2-7	17	TRBV7-2	CASTPPRSLSGSYEQYF
TRBJ1-4	14	TRBV7-6	CASSSGLLNEKLFF
TRBJ2-7	15	TRBV10-3	CAISDRLASKYEQYF
TRBJ2-1	14	TRBV27	CASQGLTDYNEQFF
TRBJ2-7	15	TRBV2	CASSDPARSSYEQYF
TRBJ2-3	16	TRBV9	CASSVFGRGGRDTQYF
TRBJ2-3	14	TRBV7-9	CASKPSGPGDTQYF
TRBJ1-4	15	TRBV25-1	CASSERVRGHEKLFF
TRBJ2-3	19	TRBV5-1	CASSLTSGSGDHITDTQYF
TRBJ2-3	16	TRBV11-2	CASSFWSGDRTDTQYF
TRBJ2-2	16	TRBV15	CATSRDIRLGTGELFF
TRBJ2-7	16	TRBV19	CASSVTGTGGNYEQYF
TRBJ2-3	16	TRBV7-9	CAIPGDRGRATDTQYF